The clone carrying this T cell receptor beta chain was detected many times. This sample stems from a study of Graves' ophthalmopathy and Graves' hyperthyroidism. RNA transcripts served as template for amplifying TCR beta CDR3 sequences. Amplification began with first-round RT-PCR using HTBI primers, then second-round multiplex PCR was performed. TCRdb re-analysed the multiplex PCR reads in MiXCR, keeping a single row per CDR3 protein. The sample lists over 500,000 distinct CDR3 sequences; roughly 20% were seen once. V lost 8 bases to trimming and J lost 5 bases, with 18 bases between them. The CDR3 covers 13 residues. CDR1 is SQVTM and CDR2 is ANQGSEA in the germline V gene.

Sequencing input: peripheral blood. The receptor comes from a woman aged 18-29 years with stable Graves' hyperthyroidism. Some clones in this sample may be carry-over from other donors' samples. The rearrangement uses TRBV29-1 and TRBJ1-2, with D possibly being TRBD1 (5 bases). CDR3 loop: CSTEGHASYGYTF. DNA of the CDR3: TGCAGCACGGAAGGACACGCTTCTTATGGCTACACCTTC.